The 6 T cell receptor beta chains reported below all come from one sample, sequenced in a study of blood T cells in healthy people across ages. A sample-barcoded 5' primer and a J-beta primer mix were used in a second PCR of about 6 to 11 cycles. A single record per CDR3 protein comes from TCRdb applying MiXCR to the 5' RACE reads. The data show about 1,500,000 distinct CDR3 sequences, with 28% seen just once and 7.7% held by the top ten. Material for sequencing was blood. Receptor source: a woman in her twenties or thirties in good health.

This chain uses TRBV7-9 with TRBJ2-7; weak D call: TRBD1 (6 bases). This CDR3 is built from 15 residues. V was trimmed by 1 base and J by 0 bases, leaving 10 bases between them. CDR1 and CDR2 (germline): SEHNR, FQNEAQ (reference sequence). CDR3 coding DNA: TGTGCCAGCAGCTTAGGGGACATACTCTCCTACGAGCAGTACTTC. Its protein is CASSLGDILSYEQYF.

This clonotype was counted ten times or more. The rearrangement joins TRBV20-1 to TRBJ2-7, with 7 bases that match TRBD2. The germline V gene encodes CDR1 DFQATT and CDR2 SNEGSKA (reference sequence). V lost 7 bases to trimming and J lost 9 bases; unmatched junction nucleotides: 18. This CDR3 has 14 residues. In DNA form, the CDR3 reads TGCAGTGTCAGCGGGACCGGGAACTTCTTCGGGCAGTACTTC. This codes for CSVSGTGNFFGQYF.

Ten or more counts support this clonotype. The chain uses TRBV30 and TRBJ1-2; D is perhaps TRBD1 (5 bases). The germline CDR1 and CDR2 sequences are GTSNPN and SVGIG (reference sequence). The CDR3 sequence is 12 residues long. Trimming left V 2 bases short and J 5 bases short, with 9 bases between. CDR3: CAWSQGEYGYTF. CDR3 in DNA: TGTGCCTGGAGTCAAGGGGAGTATGGCTACACCTTC.

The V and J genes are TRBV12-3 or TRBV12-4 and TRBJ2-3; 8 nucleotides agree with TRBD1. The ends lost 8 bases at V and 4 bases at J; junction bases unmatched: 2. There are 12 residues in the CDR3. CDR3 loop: CASGQGSDTQYF. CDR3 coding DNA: TGTGCCAGCGGACAGGGTTCAGATACGCAGTATTTT.

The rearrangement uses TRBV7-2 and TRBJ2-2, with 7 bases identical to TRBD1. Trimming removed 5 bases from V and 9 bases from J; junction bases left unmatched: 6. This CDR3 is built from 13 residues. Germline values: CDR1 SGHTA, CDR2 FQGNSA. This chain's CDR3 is CASSAQGVRELFF. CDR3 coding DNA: TGTGCCAGCAGCGCGCAGGGGGTGAGGGAGCTGTTTTTT.

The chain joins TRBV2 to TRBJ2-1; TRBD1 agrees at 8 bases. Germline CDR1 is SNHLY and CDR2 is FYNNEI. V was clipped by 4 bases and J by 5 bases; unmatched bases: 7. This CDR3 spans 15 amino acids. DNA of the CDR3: TGTGCCAGCAGTGTCGGGCAGGGGGCTGACAATGAGCAGTTCTTC. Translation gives CASSVGQGADNEQFF.